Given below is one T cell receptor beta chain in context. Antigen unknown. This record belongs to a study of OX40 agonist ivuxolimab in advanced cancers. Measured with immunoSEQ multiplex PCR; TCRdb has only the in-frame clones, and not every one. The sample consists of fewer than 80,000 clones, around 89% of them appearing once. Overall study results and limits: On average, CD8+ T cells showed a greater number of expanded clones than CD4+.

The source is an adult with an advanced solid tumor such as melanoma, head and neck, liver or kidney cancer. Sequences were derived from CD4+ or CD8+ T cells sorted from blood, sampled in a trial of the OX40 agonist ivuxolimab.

CDR3 DNA: TGTGCCAGCAGTCCTAACCCGAATCAGCCCCAGCATTTT. Its translation: CASSPNPNQPQHF. The chain joins TRBV6-5 to TRBJ1-5; no definite D call. Germline CDR1 MNHEY, CDR2 SVGAGI. V was trimmed by 5 bases and J by 4 bases, leaving 9 bases between them. This CDR3 has 13 residues.